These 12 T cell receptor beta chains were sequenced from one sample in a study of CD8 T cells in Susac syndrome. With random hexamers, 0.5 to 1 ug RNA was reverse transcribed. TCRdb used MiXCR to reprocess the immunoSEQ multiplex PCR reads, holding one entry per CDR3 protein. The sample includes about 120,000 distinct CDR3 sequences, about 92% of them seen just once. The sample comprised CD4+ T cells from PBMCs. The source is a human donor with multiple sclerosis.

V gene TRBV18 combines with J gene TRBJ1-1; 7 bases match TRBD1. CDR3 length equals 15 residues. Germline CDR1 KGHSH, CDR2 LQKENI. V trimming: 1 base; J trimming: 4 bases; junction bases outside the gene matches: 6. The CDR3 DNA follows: TGTGCCAGCTCACCACTTACAGGGGCCGCCACTGAAGCTTTCTTT. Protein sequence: CASSPLTGAATEAFF.

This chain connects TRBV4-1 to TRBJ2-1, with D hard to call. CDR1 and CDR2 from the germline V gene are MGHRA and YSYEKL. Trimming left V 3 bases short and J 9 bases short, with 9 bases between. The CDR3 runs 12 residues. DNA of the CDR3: TGCGCCAGCAGCCAGGCGTCTACTGAGCAGTTCTTC. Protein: CASSQASTEQFF.

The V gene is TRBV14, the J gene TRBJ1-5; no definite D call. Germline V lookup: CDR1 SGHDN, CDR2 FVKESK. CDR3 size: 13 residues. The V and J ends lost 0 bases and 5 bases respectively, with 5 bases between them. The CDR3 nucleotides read TGTGCCAGCAGCCAAGATTTCGATCAGCCCCAGCATTTT. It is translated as CASSQDFDQPQHF.

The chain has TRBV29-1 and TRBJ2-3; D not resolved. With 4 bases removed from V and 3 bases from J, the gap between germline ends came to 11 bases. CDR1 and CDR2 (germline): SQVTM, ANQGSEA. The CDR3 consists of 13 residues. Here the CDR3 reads CSVVTRFTDTQYF. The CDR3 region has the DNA TGCAGCGTTGTAACCAGATTTACAGATACGCAGTATTTT.

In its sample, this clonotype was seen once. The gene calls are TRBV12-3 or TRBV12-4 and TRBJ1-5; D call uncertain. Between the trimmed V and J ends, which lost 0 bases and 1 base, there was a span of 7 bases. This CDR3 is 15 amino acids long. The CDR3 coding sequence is TGTGCCAGCAGTTTAGCCAGACGGAGCAATCAGCCCCAGCATTTT. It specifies CASSLARRSNQPQHF.

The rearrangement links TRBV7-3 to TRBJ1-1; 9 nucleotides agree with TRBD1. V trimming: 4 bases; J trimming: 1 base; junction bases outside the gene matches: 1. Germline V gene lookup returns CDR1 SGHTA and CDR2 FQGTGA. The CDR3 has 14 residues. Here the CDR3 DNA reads TGTGCCAGCAGCTCGGGACAGGGGAACACTGAAGCTTTCTTT. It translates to CASSSGQGNTEAFF.

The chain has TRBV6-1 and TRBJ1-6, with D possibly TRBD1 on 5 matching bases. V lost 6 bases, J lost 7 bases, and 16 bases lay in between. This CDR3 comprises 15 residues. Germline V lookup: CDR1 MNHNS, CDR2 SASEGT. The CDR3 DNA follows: TGTGCCAGCAGCGTCAGTGGGGGGGGGAATTCACCCCTCCACTTT. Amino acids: CASSVSGGGNSPLHF.

The chain's CDR3 is CASSSTRDRGGFRETQYF. The CDR3 DNA reads TGTGCCAGCAGCTCCACCCGGGACAGGGGCGGGTTTAGAGAGACCCAGTACTTC. J is TRBJ2-5 and V is TRBV7-8; 10 positions agree with TRBD1. Germline CDR1 is SGHVS and CDR2 is FQNEAQ. CDR3 size: 18 residues. V was clipped by 4 bases and J by 4 bases; unmatched bases: 15.

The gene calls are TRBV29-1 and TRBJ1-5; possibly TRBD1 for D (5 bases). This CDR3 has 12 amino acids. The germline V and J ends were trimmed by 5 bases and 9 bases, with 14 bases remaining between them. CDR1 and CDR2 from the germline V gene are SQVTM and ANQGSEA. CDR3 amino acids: CSVLPERGPQHF. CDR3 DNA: TGCAGCGTTCTTCCAGAGAGGGGGCCCCAGCATTTT.

The CDR3 is CASSPQGDEQFF. The CDR3 coding sequence is TGTGCCAGCAGCCCACAGGGCGATGAGCAGTTCTTC. The chain combines TRBV7-3 with TRBJ2-1, with D possibly being TRBD1 (6 bases). The CDR3 is made up of 12 amino acids. Trimming removed 5 bases from V and 8 bases from J, with 10 bases in between. Germline loops: CDR1 SGHTA, CDR2 FQGTGA.

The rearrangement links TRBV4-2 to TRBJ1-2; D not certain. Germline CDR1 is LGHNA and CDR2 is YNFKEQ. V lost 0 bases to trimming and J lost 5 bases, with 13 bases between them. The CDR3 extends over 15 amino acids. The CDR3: CASSQDFPQRYGYTF. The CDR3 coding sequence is TGTGCCAGCAGCCAAGATTTTCCCCAACGGTATGGCTACACCTTC.

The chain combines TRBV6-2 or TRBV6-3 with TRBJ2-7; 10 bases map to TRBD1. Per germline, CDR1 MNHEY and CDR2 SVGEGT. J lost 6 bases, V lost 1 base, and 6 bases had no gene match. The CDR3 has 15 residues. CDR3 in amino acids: CASSYFGTGAAEQYF. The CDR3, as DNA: TGTGCCAGCAGTTACTTCGGGACAGGGGCAGCCGAGCAGTACTTC.